The TCR beta chain under discussion was sequenced for a study of blood T cell repertoires in COVID-19. TCRdb keeps only in-frame clones here, not all; method: immunoSEQ multiplex PCR. The data show roughly 200,000 clones, 85% to 90% seen once. The sample consisted of PBMCs or T cells enriched from blood (not recorded which). The sequence was obtained from a woman aged 35 to 49 with acute COVID-19.

CDR3 in DNA: TGTGCCAGCAGCTTATCGGCCCGGGGGGGCTATGAGAACGGGGAGCTGTTTTTT. Its translation: CASSLSARGGYENGELFF. The chain has TRBV7-8 and TRBJ2-2, with 8 nucleotides matching TRBD2. CDR1 and CDR2 from the germline V gene are SGHVS and FQNEAQ. The J segment lost 7 bases and the V segment lost 2 bases, leaving 15 bases of the junction unmatched. The CDR3 length is 18 residues.